This TCR beta chain originates from a study of preoperative IRX-2 immunotherapy in early breast cancer. Germline loops: CDR1 SGHNT, CDR2 YENEEA. This CDR3 has 15 amino acids. V lost 2 bases and J lost 4, with 14 bases in between. Only in-frame clones appear in the TCRdb table, and some are missing; sequencing was by immunoSEQ multiplex PCR. The table lists 11,000 or so clones, around 80% of them singletons. Stated treatment: preoperative locoregional IRX-2 cytokine immunotherapy. This phase Ib study tested locoregional IRX-2 cytokine immunotherapy given before surgery. The sequenced sample was lymph node tissue, obtained before IRX-2 immunotherapy. The source is a human donor with breast cancer. This chain links TRBV11-3 with TRBJ1-2; D is perhaps TRBD1 (5 bases). The DNA of the CDR3 is TGTGCCAGCAGCTTATCGTTGGGGGTGACCTATGGCTACACCTTC. Amino acids: CASSLSLGVTYGYTF.